A single sample gave rise to the 15 T cell receptor beta chains below, sequenced in a study of cytomegalovirus exposure and HLA in healthy donors. Sequencing used immunoSEQ multiplex PCR; TCRdb keeps in-frame clones, though not all of them. Here the sample spans some 120,000 clones, 90% to 96% being singletons. Sequenced input: PBMCs. The receptors originated from a man younger than 30 in good health and CMV-seronegative.

In this sample, this clone turned up once. The gene calls are TRBV11-3 and TRBJ1-4, with D tentatively TRBD1 (5 bases). The CDR3 loop spans 14 amino acids. Trimming removed 3 bases at V and 3 bases at J, with 8 bases between. The germline V gene encodes CDR1 SGHNT and CDR2 YENEEA. CDR3 nucleotide sequence: TGTGCCAGCAGCTTTGTAGGGGCTAATGAAAAACTGTTTTTT. Amino acid sequence: CASSFVGANEKLFF.

This chain connects TRBV7-9 to TRBJ1-1; TRBD1 matches 10 bases. Germline trimming cut 0 bases from V and 0 bases from J; bases unmatched to any gene: 10. The CDR3 is 19 amino acids. Germline V gene data show CDR1 as SEHNR and CDR2 as FQNEAQ (reference sequence). The CDR3 bases are TGTGCCAGCAGCTTAGCGGGGGGACAGGGGCCTATCATGAACACTGAAGCTTTCTTT. Amino acids: CASSLAGGQGPIMNTEAFF.

The V call is TRBV28, the J call TRBJ1-2; D is possibly TRBD1 (5 bases). The length of the CDR3 is 14 residues. V gave up 7 bases and J gave up 2 bases, with 14 bases separating them. Germline CDR1 and CDR2: MDHEN and SYDVKM. Here the CDR3 reads CASIAMRGNYGYTF. The CDR3 region has the DNA TGTGCCAGCATTGCCATGCGGGGGAACTATGGCTACACCTTC.

The chain joins TRBV28 to TRBJ2-2, with 7 nucleotides matching TRBD1. J was trimmed by 3 bases and V by 3 bases; bases with no gene match: 4. The CDR3 runs 15 residues. The V gene's germline CDR1 is MDHEN and CDR2 SYDVKM. CDR3 region: CASSFGTAYTGELFF. The DNA for the CDR3 is TGTGCCAGCAGTTTTGGGACAGCTTACACCGGGGAGCTGTTTTTT. Based on the CDR3 plus reference TRBV28 and TRBJ2-2, the full variable domain is DVKVTQSSRYLVKRTGEKVFLECVQDMDHENMFWYRQDPGLGLRLIYFSYDVKMKEKGDIPEGYSVSREKKERFSLILESASTNQTSMYLCASSFGTAYTGELFFGEGSRLTVL.

CDR3 loop: CASTTITGEAQPQHF. The CDR3 DNA reads TGTGCCAGTACTACCATCACAGGAGAGGCTCAGCCCCAGCATTTT. The V call is TRBV19, the J call TRBJ1-5; D may be TRBD1 (5 bases). The CDR3 covers 15 residues. Between the trimmed V and J ends, which lost 7 bases and 6 bases, there was a span of 19 bases. Germline CDR1 LNHDA, CDR2 SQIVND (reference sequence).

This chain uses TRBV7-2 with TRBJ1-1; D is unresolved. The germline V gene encodes CDR1 SGHTA and CDR2 FQGNSA. V shed 5 bases and J shed 0 bases, with 4 bases lying between them. The CDR3 is 12 residues long. CDR3: CASSAVNTEAFF. In DNA, the CDR3 is TGTGCCAGCAGCGCAGTGAACACTGAAGCTTTCTTT. The variable domain in full, completed from reference TRBV7-2 and TRBJ1-1, reads GAGVSQSPSNKVTEKGKDVELRCDPISGHTALYWYRQSLGQGLEFLIYFQGNSAPDKSGLPSDRFSAERTGGSVSTLTIQRTQQEDSAVYLCASSAVNTEAFFGQGTRLTVV.

This clone has a handful of counts. The V call is TRBV5-1, the J call TRBJ2-5; no reliable D call. CDR1 and CDR2 (germline): SGHRS, YFSETQ. The CDR3 is 11 amino acids. V was clipped by 2 bases and J by 4 bases, with 3 bases between them. CDR3 loop: CASSLAETQYF. The DNA for the CDR3 is TGCGCCAGCAGCTTAGCAGAGACCCAGTACTTC.

The V gene is TRBV7-3, the J gene TRBJ2-1, with 7 bases that match TRBD2. The V gene's germline CDR1 is SGHTA and CDR2 FQGTGA. Trimming took 0 bases from V and 7 from J; bases not matched to a gene: 9. The CDR3 has 16 amino acids. CDR3: CASSLTGVRGRNEQFF. The CDR3 DNA reads as TGTGCCAGCAGCTTAACAGGTGTGCGGGGGAGGAATGAGCAGTTCTTC. The entire variable domain, with the rest obtained from reference TRBV7-3 and TRBJ2-1, is as follows: GAGVSQTPSNKVTEKGKYVELRCDPISGHTALYWYRQSLGQGPEFLIYFQGTGAADDSGLPNDRFFAVRPEGSVSTLKIQRTERGDSAVYLCASSLTGVRGRNEQFFGPGTRLTVL.

V gene TRBV7-9 combines with J gene TRBJ2-7, with TRBD2 matching over 12 bases. The germline CDR1 and CDR2 sequences are SEHNR and FQNEAQ (reference sequence). The ends lost 5 bases at V and 2 bases at J; junction bases unmatched: 4. CDR3 length equals 15 residues. The CDR3 DNA reads TGTGCCAGCAGCCCAAGGACTAGCGGGACCTACGAGCAGTACTTC. It translates to CASSPRTSGTYEQYF.

J is TRBJ2-7 and V is TRBV7-9; no clear D gene. Germline CDR1 reads SEHNR; CDR2 reads FQNEAQ (reference sequence). V was pared by 5 bases and J by 2 bases, with 16 bases between. This CDR3 contains 15 residues. The CDR3 DNA reads as TGTGCCAGCAGCCCCCCCTTGGAGCTTCCCTACGAGCAGTACTTC. It yields the protein CASSPPLELPYEQYF.

J is TRBJ1-2 and V is TRBV11-2; TRBD1 might be the D (6 bases). Between the trimmed V and J ends, which lost 1 base and 6 bases, there was a span of 9 bases. Germline V lookup: CDR1 SGHAT, CDR2 FQNNGV. The CDR3 runs to 13 residues. CDR3 sequence: CASSLGRGDGYTF. CDR3 nucleotides: TGTGCCAGCAGCTTAGGCAGGGGCGATGGCTACACCTTC. The full variable domain, rest sourced from reference TRBV11-2 and TRBJ1-2, is EAGVAQSPRYKIIEKRQSVAFWCNPISGHATLYWYQQILGQGPKLLIQFQNNGVVDDSQLPKDRFSAERLKGVDSTLKIQPAKLEDSAVYLCASSLGRGDGYTFGSGTRLTVV.

The chain links TRBV29-1 to TRBJ1-1; D might be TRBD1 (6 bases). Germline V gene sequence: CDR1 SQVTM, CDR2 ANQGSEA. CDR3 size: 13 residues. Trimming took 0 bases from V and 5 from J, leaving 10 bases between them. The CDR3 DNA sequence: TGCAGCGTTGAAGATCTAAGGGGGACTGAAGCTTTCTTT. Translated: CSVEDLRGTEAFF.

This rearrangement joins TRBV9 to TRBJ2-2; 10 bases map to TRBD2. The germline V gene encodes CDR1 SGDLS and CDR2 YYNGEE. V lost 2 bases to trimming and J lost 7 bases; unmatched junction nucleotides: 8. This CDR3 comprises 16 residues. The CDR3 coding sequence is TGTGCCAGCAGCGTCCCTAGCGGGAGCCTGGGCGGGGAGCTGTTTTTT. Encoded protein: CASSVPSGSLGGELFF.

The gene calls are TRBV27 and TRBJ2-1, with D possibly TRBD2 on 5 matching bases. Germline-derived CDR1 and CDR2 are MNHEY and SMNVEV (reference sequence). V dropped 5 bases and J dropped 6 bases, with 14 bases sitting between them. This CDR3 spans 14 amino acids. The DNA for the CDR3 is TGTGCCAGCAGTAACATACGGACTGTCAATGAGCAGTTCTTC. It codes for CASSNIRTVNEQFF.

This clone was detected a few times. The chain links TRBV7-2 to TRBJ1-5; D call uncertain. The V gene's germline CDR1 is SGHTA and CDR2 FQGNSA. The CDR3 consists of 15 residues. With 5 bases removed from V and 5 bases from J, the gap between germline ends came to 16 bases. CDR3 coding DNA: TGTGCCAGCAGCCCGGACGAGGGAACCTATCAGCCCCAGCATTTT. Amino acid sequence: CASSPDEGTYQPQHF.